Listed below are T cell receptor beta chains from one sample, sequenced in a study of T cells in Graves' hyperthyroidism and ophthalmopathy. MiXCR, run by TCRdb on the multiplex PCR reads, gives a single entry per CDR3 protein. The sample yields around 620,000 distinct CDR3 sequences, about half seen once. Sequencing input: peripheral blood or thyroid tissue (not recorded which). All receptors come from an adult woman with Graves' disease, either hyperthyroidism or ophthalmopathy (not recorded which). Each CDR3 is given with its conserved first and last residue.

CDR3aa: CASSVGAVPVYGYTF
v_gene: TRBV9

CDR3aa: CASSQDPSEENSPLHF
v_gene: TRBV7-2

CDR3aa: CASSFQGTSGTEAQYF
v_gene: TRBV7-9

CDR3aa: CAISVGWENTEAFF
v_gene: TRBV10-3

CDR3aa: CASRGDRVAEAFF
v_gene: TRBV2

CDR3aa: CATSREAIQGGYTF
v_gene: TRBV15

CDR3aa: CASREPREGYGYTF
v_gene: TRBV7-9

CDR3aa: CASSDGTSGMLGEQYF
v_gene: TRBV2

CDR3aa: CAWGGVKTYEQYF
v_gene: TRBV30

CDR3aa: CRGSQQGETQYF
v_gene: TRBV29-1